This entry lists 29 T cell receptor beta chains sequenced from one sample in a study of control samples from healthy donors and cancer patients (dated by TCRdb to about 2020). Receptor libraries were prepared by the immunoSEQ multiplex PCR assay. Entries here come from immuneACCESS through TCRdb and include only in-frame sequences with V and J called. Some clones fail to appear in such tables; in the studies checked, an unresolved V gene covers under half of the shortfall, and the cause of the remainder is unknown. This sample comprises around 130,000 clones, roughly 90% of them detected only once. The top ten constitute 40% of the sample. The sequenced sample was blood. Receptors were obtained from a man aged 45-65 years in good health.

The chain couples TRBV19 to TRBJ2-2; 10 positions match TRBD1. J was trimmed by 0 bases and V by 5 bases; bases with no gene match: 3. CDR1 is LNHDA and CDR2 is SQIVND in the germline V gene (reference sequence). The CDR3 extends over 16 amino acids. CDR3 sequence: CASSPTGGANTGELFF. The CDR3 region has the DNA TGTGCCAGTAGTCCGACAGGGGGCGCGAACACCGGGGAGCTGTTTTTT.

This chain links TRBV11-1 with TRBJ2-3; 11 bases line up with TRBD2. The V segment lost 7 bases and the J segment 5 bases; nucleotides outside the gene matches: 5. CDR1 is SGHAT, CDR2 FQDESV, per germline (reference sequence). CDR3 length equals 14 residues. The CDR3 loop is CASTGTSGLDTQYF. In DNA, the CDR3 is TGTGCCAGCACCGGGACTAGCGGCCTAGATACGCAGTATTTT. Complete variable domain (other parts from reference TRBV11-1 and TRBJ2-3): EAEVAQSPRYKITEKSQAVAFWCDPISGHATLYWYRQILGQGPELLVQFQDESVVDDSQLPKDRFSAERLKGVDSTLKIQPAELGDSAMYLCASTGTSGLDTQYFGPGTRLTVL.

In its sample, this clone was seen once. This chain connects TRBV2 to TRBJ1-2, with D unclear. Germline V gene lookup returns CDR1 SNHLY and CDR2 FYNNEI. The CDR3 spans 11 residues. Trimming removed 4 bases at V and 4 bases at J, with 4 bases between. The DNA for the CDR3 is TGTGCCAGCAGTGGCCCCTATGGCTACACCTTC. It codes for CASSGPYGYTF. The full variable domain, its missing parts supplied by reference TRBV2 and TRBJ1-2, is EPEVTQTPSHQVTQMGQEVILRCVPISNHLYFYWYRQILGQKVEFLVSFYNNEISEKSEIFDDQFSVERPDGSNFTLKIRSTKLEDSAMYFCASSGPYGYTFGSGTRLTVV.

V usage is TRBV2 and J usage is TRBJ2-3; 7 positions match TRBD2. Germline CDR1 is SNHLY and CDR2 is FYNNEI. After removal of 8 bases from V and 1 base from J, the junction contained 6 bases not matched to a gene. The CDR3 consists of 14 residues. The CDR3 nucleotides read TGTGCCAGCCCCGGGGGGTGGGGCACAGATACGCAGTATTTT. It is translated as CASPGGWGTDTQYF.

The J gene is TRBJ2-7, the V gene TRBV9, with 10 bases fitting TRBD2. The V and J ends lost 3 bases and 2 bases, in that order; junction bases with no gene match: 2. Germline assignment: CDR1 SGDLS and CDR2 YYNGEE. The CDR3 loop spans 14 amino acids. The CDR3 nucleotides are TGTGCCAGCAGCGGGACTAGCGGCGCCTACGAGCAGTACTTC. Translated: CASSGTSGAYEQYF. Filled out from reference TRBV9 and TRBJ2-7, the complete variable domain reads DSGVTQTPKHLITATGQRVTLRCSPRSGDLSVYWYQQSLDQGLQFLIQYYNGEERAKGNILERFSAQQFPDLHSELNLSSLELGDSALYFCASSGTSGAYEQYFGPGTRLTVT.

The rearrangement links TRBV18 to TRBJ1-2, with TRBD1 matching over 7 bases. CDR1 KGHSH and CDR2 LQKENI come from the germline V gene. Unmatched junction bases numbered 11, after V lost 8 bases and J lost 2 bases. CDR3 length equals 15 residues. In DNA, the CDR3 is TGTGCCAGCCAACCTGACAGGGATGGAAACTATGGCTACACCTTC. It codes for CASQPDRDGNYGYTF.

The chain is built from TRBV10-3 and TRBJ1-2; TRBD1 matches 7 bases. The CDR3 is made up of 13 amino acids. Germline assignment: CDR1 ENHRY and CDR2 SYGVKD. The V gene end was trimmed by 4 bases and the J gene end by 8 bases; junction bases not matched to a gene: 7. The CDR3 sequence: CAISGSRQGGYTF. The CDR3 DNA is TGTGCCATCAGTGGGTCCAGACAGGGAGGCTACACCTTC.

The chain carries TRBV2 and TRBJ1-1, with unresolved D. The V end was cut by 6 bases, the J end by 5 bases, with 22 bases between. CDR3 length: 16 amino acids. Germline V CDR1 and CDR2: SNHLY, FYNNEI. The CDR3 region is CASRLMGGQVGTEAFF. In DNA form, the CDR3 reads TGTGCCAGCAGATTGATGGGAGGGCAGGTGGGAACTGAAGCTTTCTTT.

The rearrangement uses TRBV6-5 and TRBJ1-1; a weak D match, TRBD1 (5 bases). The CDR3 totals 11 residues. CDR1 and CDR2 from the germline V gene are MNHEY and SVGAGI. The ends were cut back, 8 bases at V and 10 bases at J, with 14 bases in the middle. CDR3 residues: CASGGTLGAFF. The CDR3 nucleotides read TGTGCCAGCGGGGGGACCTTGGGAGCTTTCTTT.

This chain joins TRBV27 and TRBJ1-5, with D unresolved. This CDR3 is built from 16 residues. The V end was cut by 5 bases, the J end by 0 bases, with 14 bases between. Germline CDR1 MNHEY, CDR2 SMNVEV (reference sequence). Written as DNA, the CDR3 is TGTGCCAGCAGTCCGAACCCGGGCTATAGCAATCAGCCCCAGCATTTT. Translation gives CASSPNPGYSNQPQHF.

The CDR3 is CASSITTGRSGYTF. For the CDR3, the DNA is TGCGCCAGCAGCATTACGACAGGGAGAAGTGGCTACACCTTC. This chain links TRBV4-1 with TRBJ1-2; 7 nucleotides align to TRBD1. The length of the CDR3 is 14 residues. With V trimmed by 5 bases and J by 7 bases, 10 bases remained unmatched. CDR1 MGHRA and CDR2 YSYEKL come from the germline V gene.

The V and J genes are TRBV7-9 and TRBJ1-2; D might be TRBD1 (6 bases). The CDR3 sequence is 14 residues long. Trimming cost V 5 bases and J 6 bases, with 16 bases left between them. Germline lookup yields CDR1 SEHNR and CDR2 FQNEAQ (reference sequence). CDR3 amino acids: CASSLIGGRDGYTF. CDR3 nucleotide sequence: TGTGCCAGCAGCCTCATCGGGGGGCGGGATGGCTACACCTTC.

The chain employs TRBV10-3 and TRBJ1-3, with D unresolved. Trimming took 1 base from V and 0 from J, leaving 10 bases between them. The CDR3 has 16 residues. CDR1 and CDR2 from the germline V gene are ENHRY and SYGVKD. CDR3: CAISELDRSSGNTIYF. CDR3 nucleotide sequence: TGTGCCATCAGTGAGTTGGACCGGAGCTCTGGAAACACCATATATTTT.

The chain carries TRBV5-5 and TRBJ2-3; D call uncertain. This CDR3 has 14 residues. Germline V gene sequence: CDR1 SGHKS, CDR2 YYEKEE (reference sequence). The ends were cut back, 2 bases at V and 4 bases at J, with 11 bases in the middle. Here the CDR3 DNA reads TGTGCCAGCAGCTTCGGAGCTGGGGCAGATACGCAGTATTTT. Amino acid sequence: CASSFGAGADTQYF. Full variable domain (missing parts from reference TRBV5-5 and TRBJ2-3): DAGVTQSPTHLIKTRGQQVTLRCSPISGHKSVSWYQQVLGQGPQFIFQYYEKEERGRGNFPDRFSARQFPNYSSELNVNALLLGDSALYLCASSFGAGADTQYFGPGTRLTVL.

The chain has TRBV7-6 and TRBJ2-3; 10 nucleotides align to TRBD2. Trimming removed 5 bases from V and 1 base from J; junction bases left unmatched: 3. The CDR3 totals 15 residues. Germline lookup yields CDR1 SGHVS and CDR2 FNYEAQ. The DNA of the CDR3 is TGTGCCAGCAGCCCGCTAGCGGGGGGCACAGATACGCAGTATTTT. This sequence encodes CASSPLAGGTDTQYF. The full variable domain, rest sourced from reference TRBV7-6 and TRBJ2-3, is GAGVSQSPRYKVTKRGQDVALRCDPISGHVSLYWYRQALGQGPEFLTYFNYEAQQDKSGLPNDRFSAERPEGSISTLTIQRTEQRDSAMYRCASSPLAGGTDTQYFGPGTRLTVL.

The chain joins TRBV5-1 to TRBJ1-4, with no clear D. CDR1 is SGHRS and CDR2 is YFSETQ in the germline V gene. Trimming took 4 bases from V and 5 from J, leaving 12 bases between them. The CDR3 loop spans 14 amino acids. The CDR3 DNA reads TGCGCCAGCAGCCCCGGATTGGAGAATGAAAAACTGTTTTTT. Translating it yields CASSPGLENEKLFF.

The CDR3 reads CASSRDRAHEQYF. The CDR3 DNA reads as TGTGCCAGCAGCCGGGACAGGGCCCACGAGCAGTACTTC. The chain links TRBV7-8 to TRBJ2-7, with TRBD1 identical over 9 bases. This CDR3 contains 13 residues. Germline V gene lookup returns CDR1 SGHVS and CDR2 FQNEAQ. V shed 5 bases and J 5 bases; nucleotides not matched to a gene: 4.

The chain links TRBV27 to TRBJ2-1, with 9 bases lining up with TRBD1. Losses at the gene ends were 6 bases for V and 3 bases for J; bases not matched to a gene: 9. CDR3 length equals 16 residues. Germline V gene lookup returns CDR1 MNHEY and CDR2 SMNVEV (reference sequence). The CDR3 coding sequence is TGTGCCAGCAGCCCTCCGGGACAGGGTTACTACAATGAGCAGTTCTTC. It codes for CASSPPGQGYYNEQFF.

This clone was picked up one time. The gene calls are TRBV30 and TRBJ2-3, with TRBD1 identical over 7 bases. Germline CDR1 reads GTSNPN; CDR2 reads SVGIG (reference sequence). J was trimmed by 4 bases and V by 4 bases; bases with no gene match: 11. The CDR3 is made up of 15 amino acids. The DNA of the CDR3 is TGTGCCTGGAATCACCGAGGGGGCAGATCAGATACGCAGTATTTT. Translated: CAWNHRGGRSDTQYF. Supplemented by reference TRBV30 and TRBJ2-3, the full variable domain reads SQTIHQWPATLVQPVGSPLSLECTVEGTSNPNLYWYRQAAGRGLQLLFYSVGIGQISSEVPQNLSASRPQDRQFILSSKKLLLSDSGFYLCAWNHRGGRSDTQYFGPGTRLTVL.

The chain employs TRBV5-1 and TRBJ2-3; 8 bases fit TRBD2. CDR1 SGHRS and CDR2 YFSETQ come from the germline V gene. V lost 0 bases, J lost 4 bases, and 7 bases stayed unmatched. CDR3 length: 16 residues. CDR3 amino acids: CASSLEATSAPDTQYF. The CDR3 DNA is TGCGCCAGCAGCTTGGAAGCGACTAGCGCCCCAGATACGCAGTATTTT.

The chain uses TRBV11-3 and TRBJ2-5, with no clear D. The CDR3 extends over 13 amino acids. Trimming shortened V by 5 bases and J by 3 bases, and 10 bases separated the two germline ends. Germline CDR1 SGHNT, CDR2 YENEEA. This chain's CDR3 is CASSPRQEETQYF. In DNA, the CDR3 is TGTGCCAGCAGCCCTAGGCAGGAAGAGACCCAGTACTTC.

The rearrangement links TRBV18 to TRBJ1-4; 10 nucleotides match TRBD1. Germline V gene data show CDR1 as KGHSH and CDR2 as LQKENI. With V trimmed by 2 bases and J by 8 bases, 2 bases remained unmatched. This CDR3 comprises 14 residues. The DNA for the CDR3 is TGTGCCAGCTCACCATGGACAGGGGGGGAAAAACTGTTTTTT. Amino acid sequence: CASSPWTGGEKLFF.

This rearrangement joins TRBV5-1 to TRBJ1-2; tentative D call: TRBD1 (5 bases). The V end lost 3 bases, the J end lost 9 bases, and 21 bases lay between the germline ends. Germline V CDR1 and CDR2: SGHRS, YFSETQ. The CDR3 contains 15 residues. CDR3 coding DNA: TGCGCCAGCAGCTCGTCCGGGACCGACGTTATAAGCTACACCTTC. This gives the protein CASSSSGTDVISYTF.

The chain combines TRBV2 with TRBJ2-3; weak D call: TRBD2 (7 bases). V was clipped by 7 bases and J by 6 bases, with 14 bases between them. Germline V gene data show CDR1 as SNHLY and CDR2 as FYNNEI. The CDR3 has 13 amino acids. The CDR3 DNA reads TGTGCCAGCAAAAGGGGGGGGCGGGATACGCAGTATTTT. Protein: CASKRGGRDTQYF.

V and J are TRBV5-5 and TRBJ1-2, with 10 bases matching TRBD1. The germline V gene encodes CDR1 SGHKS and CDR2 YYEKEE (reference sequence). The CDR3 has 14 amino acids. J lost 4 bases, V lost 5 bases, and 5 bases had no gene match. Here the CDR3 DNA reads TGTGCCAGCAGGTCGGACAGGGGGGCCTATGGCTACACCTTC. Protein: CASRSDRGAYGYTF. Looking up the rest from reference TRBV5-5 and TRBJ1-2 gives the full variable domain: DAGVTQSPTHLIKTRGQQVTLRCSPISGHKSVSWYQQVLGQGPQFIFQYYEKEERGRGNFPDRFSARQFPNYSSELNVNALLLGDSALYLCASRSDRGAYGYTFGSGTRLTVV.

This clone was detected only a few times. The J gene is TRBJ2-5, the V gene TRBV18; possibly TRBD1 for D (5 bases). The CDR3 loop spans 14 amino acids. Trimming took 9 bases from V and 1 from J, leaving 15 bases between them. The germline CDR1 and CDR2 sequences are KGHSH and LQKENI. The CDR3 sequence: CASQGTEAQETQYF. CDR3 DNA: TGTGCCAGTCAGGGAACAGAGGCCCAAGAGACCCAGTACTTC.

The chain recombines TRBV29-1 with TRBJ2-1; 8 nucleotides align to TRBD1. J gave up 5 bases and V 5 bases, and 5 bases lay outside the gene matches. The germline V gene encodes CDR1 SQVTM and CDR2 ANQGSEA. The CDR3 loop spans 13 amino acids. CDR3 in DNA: TGCAGCGTTAGGACAGGGAAGCACAATGAGCAGTTCTTC. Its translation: CSVRTGKHNEQFF.

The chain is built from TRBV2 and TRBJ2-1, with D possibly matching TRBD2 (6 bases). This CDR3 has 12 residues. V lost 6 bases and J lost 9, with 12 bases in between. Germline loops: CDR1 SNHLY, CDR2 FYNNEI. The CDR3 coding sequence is TGTGCCAGCAGCGCCAGCGGGTCTGAGCAGTTCTTC. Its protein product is CASSASGSEQFF. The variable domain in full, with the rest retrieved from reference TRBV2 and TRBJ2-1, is EPEVTQTPSHQVTQMGQEVILRCVPISNHLYFYWYRQILGQKVEFLVSFYNNEISEKSEIFDDQFSVERPDGSNFTLKIRSTKLEDSAMYFCASSASGSEQFFGPGTRLTVL.

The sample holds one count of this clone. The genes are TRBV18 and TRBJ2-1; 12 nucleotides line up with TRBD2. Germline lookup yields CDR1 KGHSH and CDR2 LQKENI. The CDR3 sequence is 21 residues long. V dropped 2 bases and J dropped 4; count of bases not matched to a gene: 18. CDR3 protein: CASSPNWASGGARSLYNEQFF. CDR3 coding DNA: TGTGCCAGCTCACCAAATTGGGCTAGCGGGGGGGCCCGCTCTCTTTACAATGAGCAGTTCTTC.